The rows below give T cell receptor beta chains drawn from one sample of a study of graft-versus-host responses after intestinal transplantation. Some clones are missing from TCRdb's copy, which holds only in-frame ones; the method was immunoSEQ multiplex PCR. The sample has around 13,000 clones; approximately 28% are singletons. Material: alloreactive CD8+ T cells from a mixed lymphocyte reaction culture, obtained before intestinal transplant. The receptors stem from a human patient who received an intestinal transplant. Each CDR3 is given with its conserved first and last residue. Fields, in order: V gene, clone size, D gene, J gene, CDR3 protein, CDR3 DNA. D genes are given only for firm matches. Some rows have no size entry. The others give once, few or many, or a class for an expanded clone.

V gene: TRBV25-1
clone size: -
D gene: -
J gene: TRBJ1-1
CDR3 protein: CASSEIGRNTEAFF
CDR3 DNA: TGTGCCAGCAGTGAAATCGGCCGGAACACTGAAGCTTTCTTT

V gene: TRBV5-1
clone size: -
D gene: TRBD1
J gene: TRBJ1-3
CDR3 protein: CASIGTHRGGSGNTIYF
CDR3 DNA: TGCGCCAGCATTGGGACCCACAGGGGAGGGTCTGGAAACACCATATATTTT

V gene: TRBV7-2
clone size: -
D gene: -
J gene: TRBJ2-4
CDR3 protein: CASSESQGAKNIQYF
CDR3 DNA: TGTGCCAGCAGCGAGAGTCAGGGGGCCAAAAACATTCAGTACTTC

V gene: TRBV6-6
clone size: few
D gene: -
J gene: TRBJ1-5
CDR3 protein: CASSPWGVSNQPQHF
CDR3 DNA: TGTGCCAGCAGTCCGTGGGGTGTCAGCAATCAGCCCCAGCATTTT

V gene: TRBV28
clone size: large
D gene: -
J gene: TRBJ2-3
CDR3 protein: CASSGLITSTDTQYF
CDR3 DNA: TGTGCCAGCAGTGGACTGATTACTAGCACAGATACGCAGTATTTT

V gene: TRBV19
clone size: -
D gene: -
J gene: TRBJ1-2
CDR3 protein: CASSIGGDGYTF
CDR3 DNA: TGTGCCAGTAGTATAGGAGGGGATGGCTACACCTTC

V gene: TRBV6-1
clone size: -
D gene: TRBD2
J gene: TRBJ2-1
CDR3 protein: CASSAETSVVDEQFF
CDR3 DNA: TGTGCCAGCAGTGCGGAGACTAGCGTTGTTGATGAGCAGTTCTTC

V gene: TRBV5-6
clone size: -
D gene: -
J gene: TRBJ2-7
CDR3 protein: CASSSTDLSYEQYF
CDR3 DNA: TGTGCCAGCAGCTCCACCGACCTCTCCTACGAGCAGTACTTC

V gene: TRBV9
clone size: -
D gene: -
J gene: TRBJ2-2
CDR3 protein: CASSVGVTGELFF
CDR3 DNA: TGTGCCAGCAGCGTAGGAGTCACCGGGGAGCTGTTTTTT

V gene: TRBV5-1
clone size: -
D gene: TRBD1
J gene: TRBJ1-1
CDR3 protein: CASTAGQGNTEAFF
CDR3 DNA: TGCGCCAGCACCGCCGGACAGGGGAACACTGAAGCTTTCTTT

V gene: TRBV11-2
clone size: many
D gene: -
J gene: TRBJ2-5
CDR3 protein: CASSSGGRGGFQETQYF
CDR3 DNA: TGTGCCAGCAGCTCAGGGGGGCGGGGAGGCTTCCAAGAGACCCAGTACTTC

V gene: TRBV5-6
clone size: -
D gene: -
J gene: TRBJ1-2
CDR3 protein: CASSPGGYGYTF
CDR3 DNA: TGTGCCAGCAGCCCAGGCGGCTATGGCTACACCTTC

V gene: TRBV23-1
clone size: -
D gene: -
J gene: TRBJ1-1
CDR3 protein: CASHRARAFF
CDR3 DNA: TGCGCCAGCCACAGGGCCCGGGCTTTCTTT

V gene: TRBV7-4
clone size: few
D gene: TRBD1
J gene: TRBJ1-2
CDR3 protein: CASSRRGSQLNYGYTF
CDR3 DNA: TGTGCCAGCAGCCGCAGGGGGAGTCAGTTAAACTATGGCTACACCTTC

V gene: TRBV7-9
clone size: few
D gene: TRBD1
J gene: TRBJ2-5
CDR3 protein: CASSLMGQGQETQYF
CDR3 DNA: TGTGCCAGCAGCTTAATGGGACAGGGTCAGGAGACCCAGTACTTC

V gene: TRBV6-5
clone size: -
D gene: -
J gene: TRBJ2-5
CDR3 protein: CASSYGTPIQETQYF
CDR3 DNA: TGTGCCAGCAGTTACGGGACTCCGATCCAAGAGACCCAGTACTTC

V gene: TRBV7-6
clone size: -
D gene: TRBD1
J gene: TRBJ1-2
CDR3 protein: CASSSLGGFYGYTF
CDR3 DNA: TGTGCCAGCAGCTCACTAGGGGGCTTCTATGGCTACACCTTC

V gene: TRBV19
clone size: -
D gene: -
J gene: TRBJ2-6
CDR3 protein: CASSIGGIAGANVLTF
CDR3 DNA: TGTGCCAGTAGTATAGGGGGGATAGCTGGGGCCAACGTCCTGACTTTC

V gene: TRBV13
clone size: few
D gene: TRBD2
J gene: TRBJ2-7
CDR3 protein: CASSPGLAVHEQYF
CDR3 DNA: TGTGCCAGCAGCCCCGGACTAGCGGTCCACGAGCAGTACTTC

V gene: TRBV4-1
clone size: -
D gene: -
J gene: TRBJ2-1
CDR3 protein: CASSSIAESSYNEQFF
CDR3 DNA: TGCGCCAGCAGTTCTATAGCGGAAAGCTCCTACAATGAGCAGTTCTTC

V gene: TRBV7-3
clone size: -
D gene: TRBD2
J gene: TRBJ2-5
CDR3 protein: CASSFSGGQETQYF
CDR3 DNA: TGTGCCAGCAGCTTCAGCGGGGGTCAAGAGACCCAGTACTTC

V gene: TRBV6-5
clone size: -
D gene: TRBD2
J gene: TRBJ2-3
CDR3 protein: CASSWTSGSTDTQYF
CDR3 DNA: TGTGCCAGCAGTTGGACTAGCGGGAGCACAGATACGCAGTATTTT

V gene: TRBV4-1
clone size: -
D gene: TRBD2
J gene: TRBJ2-7
CDR3 protein: CASSQDSSGRWSSYEQYF
CDR3 DNA: TGCGCCAGCAGCCAAGATTCTAGCGGGAGGTGGAGCTCCTACGAGCAGTACTTC

V gene: TRBV30
clone size: -
D gene: TRBD1
J gene: TRBJ1-6
CDR3 protein: CAWSVWGQGLRSPLHF
CDR3 DNA: TGTGCCTGGAGTGTTTGGGGACAGGGATTGAGGTCACCCCTCCACTTT

V gene: TRBV7-9
clone size: -
D gene: TRBD2
J gene: TRBJ2-7
CDR3 protein: CASRPASGAQGYEQYF
CDR3 DNA: TGTGCCAGCAGACCGGCTAGCGGGGCTCAGGGCTACGAGCAGTACTTC

V gene: TRBV29-1
clone size: medium-sized
D gene: -
J gene: TRBJ2-7
CDR3 protein: CSVYWDSTYEQYF
CDR3 DNA: TGCAGCGTTTACTGGGACTCCACCTACGAGCAGTACTTC

V gene: TRBV19
clone size: medium-sized
D gene: TRBD2
J gene: TRBJ2-1
CDR3 protein: CASSIGGRYNEQFF
CDR3 DNA: TGTGCCAGTAGTATAGGCGGGAGGTACAATGAGCAGTTCTTC

V gene: TRBV4-2
clone size: few
D gene: -
J gene: TRBJ2-2
CDR3 protein: CASSQGARGTGELFF
CDR3 DNA: TGTGCCAGCAGCCAGGGGGCTCGCGGCACCGGGGAGCTGTTTTTT

V gene: TRBV28
clone size: medium-sized
D gene: -
J gene: TRBJ1-2
CDR3 protein: CASSFAGVIYGYTF
CDR3 DNA: TGTGCCAGCAGTTTTGCAGGGGTTATCTATGGCTACACCTTC

V gene: TRBV5-4
clone size: -
D gene: -
J gene: TRBJ2-3
CDR3 protein: CASSFYSDADTQYF
CDR3 DNA: TGTGCCAGCAGCTTCTATAGCGACGCAGATACGCAGTATTTT

V gene: TRBV5-4
clone size: -
D gene: TRBD2
J gene: TRBJ2-1
CDR3 protein: CASSLTGLAQFF
CDR3 DNA: TGTGCCAGCAGCTTGACGGGACTAGCTCAGTTCTTC

V gene: TRBV6-1
clone size: -
D gene: -
J gene: TRBJ2-7
CDR3 protein: CASSPGSGYEQYF
CDR3 DNA: TGTGCCAGCAGTCCCGGGAGCGGCTACGAGCAGTACTTC

V gene: TRBV5-1
clone size: -
D gene: TRBD1
J gene: TRBJ2-7
CDR3 protein: CASQGQPLGPSYEQYF
CDR3 DNA: TGCGCCAGCCAGGGACAGCCCCTAGGCCCCTCCTACGAGCAGTACTTC

V gene: TRBV27
clone size: medium-sized
D gene: -
J gene: TRBJ2-7
CDR3 protein: CASKPGQGPYEQYF
CDR3 DNA: TGTGCCAGCAAACCCGGGCAGGGGCCCTACGAGCAGTACTTC

V gene: TRBV15
clone size: -
D gene: TRBD1
J gene: TRBJ2-1
CDR3 protein: CATSRARDRANEQFF
CDR3 DNA: TGTGCCACCAGCAGAGCCCGGGACAGGGCCAATGAGCAGTTCTTC

V gene: TRBV2
clone size: few
D gene: TRBD1
J gene: TRBJ1-2
CDR3 protein: CASISGGHGYTF
CDR3 DNA: TGTGCCAGCATCTCAGGGGGCCATGGCTACACCTTC

V gene: TRBV7-5
clone size: -
D gene: -
J gene: TRBJ2-5
CDR3 protein: CASSLGPLGLQETQYF
CDR3 DNA: TGTGCCAGCAGCTTAGGCCCCTTAGGGCTCCAAGAGACCCAGTACTTC

V gene: TRBV29-1
clone size: -
D gene: -
J gene: TRBJ1-5
CDR3 protein: CSALVGVGNQLQHF
CDR3 DNA: TGCAGCGCCCTGGTTGGAGTGGGCAATCAGCTCCAGCATTTT

V gene: TRBV5-1
clone size: -
D gene: TRBD1
J gene: TRBJ2-7
CDR3 protein: CASSARDRAGEQYF
CDR3 DNA: TGCGCCAGCAGCGCCCGGGACAGGGCAGGCGAGCAGTACTTC

V gene: TRBV6-5
clone size: -
D gene: TRBD1
J gene: TRBJ1-6
CDR3 protein: CASRGTGAPPLHF
CDR3 DNA: TGTGCCAGCAGGGGGACAGGGGCGCCACCCCTCCACTTT

V gene: TRBV7-3
clone size: -
D gene: TRBD2
J gene: TRBJ2-5
CDR3 protein: CASSLPRTSGHQETQYF
CDR3 DNA: TGTGCCAGCAGCTTACCCCGGACTAGCGGGCACCAAGAGACCCAGTACTTC